The source of this T cell receptor (beta chain) is a study of CD8 T cells in ankylosing spondylitis (dated by TCRdb to 2016 to 2017). About the investigation overall: To find TCR variants linked to disease, the study profiled T cell receptor beta repertoires in ankylosing spondylitis patients and healthy donors. Peripheral blood samples were taken, and synovial fluid was additionally collected from ankylosing spondylitis patients. The whole study cohort included 90 to 120 healthy donors and 20 to 25 ankylosing spondylitis patients. General study outcomes and caveats: Blood from ankylosing spondylitis patients appeared to be characterized by a TCR beta motif composed of about eight highly homologous amino acid variants. Some of the motif variants had been reported before in the synovial fluid and blood of reactive arthritis patients, a finding that suggests common disease-initiation mechanisms. The disease-linked clones were reported to be significantly enriched in matched synovial fluid samples from ankylosing spondylitis patients. In peripheral blood, the disease-linked clones were found at relatively low frequencies and had a CD8+ phenotype.

This clonotype has ten or more counts. Its antigen is unknown. No qualities accompany the bases; no much larger clone lies one base away. The CDR3 contains 14 residues, cysteine and phenylalanine counted. Only the CDR3 DNA stays, 42 bases, in frame from base 1. V and J are trimmed by 2 bases and 6 bases, and the gene matches miss 9 bases of the junction. CDR1 SQVTM and CDR2 ANQGSEA are derived from the germline V gene. The run used an Illumina HiSeq 2500. Quantitative 5'-RACE with molecular barcodes was used to prepare TCR beta libraries. The study's own analysis went as follows. A new computational method based on a probabilistic model of VDJ rearrangement was used to identify disease-linked TCR variants. TCRdb took the public reads, trimmed them with fastp at Q25, ran MiXCR for clone calling and kept in-frame beta chains. Rows with a matching CDR3 protein are joined into one entry that keeps the most common DNA and genes. The V and J calls were not made by the authors but by TCRdb's processing. Recorded for this sample are around 250,000 distinct CDR3 sequences; roughly a tenth of them occurred a single time. Less than 8% of the sample goes to the ten largest clones.

This chain is built from TRBV29-1 and TRBJ1-1; TRBD1 lines up with 7 middle nucleotides. The sample comprised blood, either unsorted or a sorted T cell fraction (not recorded which). The TCR originated in a male donor with ankylosing spondylitis or in good health (not recorded which). The CDR3 protein: CSVEPLGQRAEAFF. The DNA sequence is TGCAGCGTTGAACCATTGGGACAGAGGGCTGAAGCTTTCTTT. The full variable domain, with segments outside the CDR3 supplied by the reference TRBV29-1 and TRBJ1-1 proteins, appears as SAVISQKPSRDICQRGTSLTIQCQVDSQVTMMFWYRQQPGQSLTLIATANQGSEATYESGFVIDKFPISRPNLTFSTLTVSNMSPEDSSIYLCSVEPLGQRAEAFFGQGTRLTVV.